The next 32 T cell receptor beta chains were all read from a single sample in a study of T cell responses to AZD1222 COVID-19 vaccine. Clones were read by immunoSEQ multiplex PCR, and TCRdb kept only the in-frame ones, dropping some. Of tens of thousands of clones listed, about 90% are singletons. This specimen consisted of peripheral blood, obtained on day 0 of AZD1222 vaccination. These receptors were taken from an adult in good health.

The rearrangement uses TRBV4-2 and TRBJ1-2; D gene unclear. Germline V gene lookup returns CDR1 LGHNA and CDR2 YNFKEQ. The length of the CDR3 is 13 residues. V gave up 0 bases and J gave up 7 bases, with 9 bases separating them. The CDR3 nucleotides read TGTGCCAGCAGCCAAGAGGGGTTCGGTGGCTACACCTTC. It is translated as CASSQEGFGGYTF.

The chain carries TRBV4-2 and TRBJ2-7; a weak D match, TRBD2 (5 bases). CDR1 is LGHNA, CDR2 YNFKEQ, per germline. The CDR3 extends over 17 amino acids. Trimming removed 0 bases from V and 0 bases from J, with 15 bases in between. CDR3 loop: CASSQDTWERSSYEQYF. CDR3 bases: TGTGCCAGCAGCCAAGATACCTGGGAGAGGAGCTCCTACGAGCAGTACTTC.

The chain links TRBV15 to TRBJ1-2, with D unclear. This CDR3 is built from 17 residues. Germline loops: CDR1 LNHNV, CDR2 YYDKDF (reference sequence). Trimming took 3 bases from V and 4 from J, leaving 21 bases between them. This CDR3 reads CATSSPHSTRGPYGYTF. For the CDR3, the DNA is TGTGCCACCAGCAGTCCCCATTCCACGCGCGGGCCCTATGGCTACACCTTC.

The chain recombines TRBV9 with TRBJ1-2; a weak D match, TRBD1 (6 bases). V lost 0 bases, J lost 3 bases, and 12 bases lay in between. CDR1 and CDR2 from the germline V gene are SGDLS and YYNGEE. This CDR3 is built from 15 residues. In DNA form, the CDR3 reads TGTGCCAGCAGCGTAGACACCCGGACAGACTATGGCTACACCTTC. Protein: CASSVDTRTDYGYTF.

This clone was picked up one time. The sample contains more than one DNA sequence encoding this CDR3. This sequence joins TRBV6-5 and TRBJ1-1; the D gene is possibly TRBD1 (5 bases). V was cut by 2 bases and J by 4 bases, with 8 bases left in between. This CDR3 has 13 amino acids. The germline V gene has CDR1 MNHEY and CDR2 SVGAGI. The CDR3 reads CASSYQGSTEAFF. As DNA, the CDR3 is TGTGCCAGCAGTTACCAGGGTTCCACTGAAGCTTTCTTT.

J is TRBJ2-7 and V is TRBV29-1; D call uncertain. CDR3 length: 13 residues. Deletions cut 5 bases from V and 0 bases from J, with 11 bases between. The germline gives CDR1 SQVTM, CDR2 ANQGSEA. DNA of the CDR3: TGCAGCGTTATAGACTGGAGCTCCTACGAGCAGTACTTC. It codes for CSVIDWSSYEQYF.

The CDR3 protein is CATSEEGWNTGELFF. Written as DNA, the CDR3 is TGTGCCACCAGTGAGGAGGGATGGAACACCGGGGAGCTGTTTTTT. This chain connects TRBV24-1 to TRBJ2-2; perhaps TRBD2 as D (6 bases). Germline V gene sequence: CDR1 KGHDR, CDR2 SFDVKD. Trimming took off 4 bases at V and 1 base at J, with 9 bases between the two ends. The length of the CDR3 is 15 residues.

CDR3 protein: CSVMVSEAFF. Written as DNA, the CDR3 is TGCAGCGTAATGGTATCTGAAGCTTTCTTT. The chain uses TRBV29-1 and TRBJ1-1; no firm D call. The V gene's germline CDR1 is SQVTM and CDR2 ANQGSEA. The CDR3 has 10 residues. Trimming shortened V by 6 bases and J by 6 bases, and 8 bases separated the two germline ends.

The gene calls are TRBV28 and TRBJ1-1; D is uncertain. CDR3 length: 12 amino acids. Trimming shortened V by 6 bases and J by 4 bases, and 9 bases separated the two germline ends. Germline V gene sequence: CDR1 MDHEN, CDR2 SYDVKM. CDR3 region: CASSGRFTEAFF. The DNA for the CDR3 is TGTGCCAGCAGCGGACGGTTCACTGAAGCTTTCTTT.

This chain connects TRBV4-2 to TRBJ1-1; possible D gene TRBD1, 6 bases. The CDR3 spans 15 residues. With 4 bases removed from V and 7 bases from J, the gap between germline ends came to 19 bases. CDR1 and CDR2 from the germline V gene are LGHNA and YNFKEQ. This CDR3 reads CASSLSTSGAGEAFF. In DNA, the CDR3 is TGTGCCAGCAGCCTAAGTACGTCGGGGGCTGGTGAAGCTTTCTTT.

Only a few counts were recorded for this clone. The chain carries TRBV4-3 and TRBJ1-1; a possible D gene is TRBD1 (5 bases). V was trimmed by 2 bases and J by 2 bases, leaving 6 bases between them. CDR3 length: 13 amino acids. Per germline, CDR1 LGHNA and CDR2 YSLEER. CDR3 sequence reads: CASSQTGNTEAFF. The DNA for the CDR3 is TGCGCCAGCAGCCAAACAGGTAACACTGAAGCTTTCTTT.

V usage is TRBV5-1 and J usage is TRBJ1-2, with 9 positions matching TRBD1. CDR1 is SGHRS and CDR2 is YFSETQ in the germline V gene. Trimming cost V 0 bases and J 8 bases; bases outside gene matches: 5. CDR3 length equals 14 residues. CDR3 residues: CASSLAGQGRGYTF. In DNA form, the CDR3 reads TGCGCCAGCAGCTTGGCGGGACAGGGAAGGGGCTACACCTTC.

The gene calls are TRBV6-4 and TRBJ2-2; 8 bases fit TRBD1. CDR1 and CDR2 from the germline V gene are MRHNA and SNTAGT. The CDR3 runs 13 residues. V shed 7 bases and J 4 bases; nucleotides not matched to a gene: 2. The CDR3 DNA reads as TGTGCCAGCACCGGGACAGGCACCGGGGAGCTGTTTTTT. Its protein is CASTGTGTGELFF.

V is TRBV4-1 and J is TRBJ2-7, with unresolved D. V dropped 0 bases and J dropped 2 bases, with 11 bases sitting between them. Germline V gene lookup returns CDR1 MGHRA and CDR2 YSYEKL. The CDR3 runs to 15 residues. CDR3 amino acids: CASSQDSPGPYEQYF. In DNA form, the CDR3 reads TGCGCCAGCAGCCAAGATTCTCCAGGACCCTACGAGCAGTACTTC.

CDR3 region: CASSPLAGGYYNEQFF. CDR3 nucleotide sequence: TGTGCCAGCAGCCCCCTAGCGGGAGGCTACTACAATGAGCAGTTCTTC. The V gene is TRBV11-2, the J gene TRBJ2-1; TRBD2 matches at 11 bases. J was trimmed by 3 bases and V by 5 bases; bases with no gene match: 6. This CDR3 region has 16 residues. The germline gives CDR1 SGHAT, CDR2 FQNNGV.

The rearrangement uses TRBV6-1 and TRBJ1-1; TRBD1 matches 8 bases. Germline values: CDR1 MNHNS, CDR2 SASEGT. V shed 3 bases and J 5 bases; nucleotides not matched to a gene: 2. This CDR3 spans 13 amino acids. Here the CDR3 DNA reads TGTGCCAGCAGTGAGACAGGGGTTACTGAAGCTTTCTTT. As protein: CASSETGVTEAFF.

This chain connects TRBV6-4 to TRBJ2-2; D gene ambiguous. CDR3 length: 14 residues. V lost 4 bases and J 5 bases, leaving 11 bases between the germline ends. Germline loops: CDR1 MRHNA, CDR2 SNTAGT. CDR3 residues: CASSAQTGTGELFF. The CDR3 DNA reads TGTGCCAGCAGTGCCCAGACTGGGACCGGGGAGCTGTTTTTT.

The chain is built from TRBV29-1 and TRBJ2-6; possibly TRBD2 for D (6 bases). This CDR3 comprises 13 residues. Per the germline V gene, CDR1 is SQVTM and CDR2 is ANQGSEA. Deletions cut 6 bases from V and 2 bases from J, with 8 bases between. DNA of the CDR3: TGCAGCGTGGAGGGCACTGGGGCCAACGTCCTGACTTTC. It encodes CSVEGTGANVLTF.

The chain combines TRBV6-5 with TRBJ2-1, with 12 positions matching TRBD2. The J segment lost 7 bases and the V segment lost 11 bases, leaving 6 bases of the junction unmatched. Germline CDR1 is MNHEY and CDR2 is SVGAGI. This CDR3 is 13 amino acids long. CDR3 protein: CAGGTSGRNEQFF. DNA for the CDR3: TGTGCCGGAGGGACTAGCGGGCGAAATGAGCAGTTCTTC.

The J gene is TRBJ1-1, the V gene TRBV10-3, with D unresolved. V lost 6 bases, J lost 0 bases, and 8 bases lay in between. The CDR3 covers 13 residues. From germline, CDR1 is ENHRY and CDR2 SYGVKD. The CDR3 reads CAIREELNTEAFF. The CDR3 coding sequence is TGTGCCATCAGGGAGGAATTGAACACTGAAGCTTTCTTT.

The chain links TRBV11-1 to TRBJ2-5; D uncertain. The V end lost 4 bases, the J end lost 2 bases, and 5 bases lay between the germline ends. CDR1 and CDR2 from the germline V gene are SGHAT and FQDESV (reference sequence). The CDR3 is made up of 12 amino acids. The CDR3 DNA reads TGTGCCAGCAGCTACACTCAAGAGACCCAGTACTTC. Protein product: CASSYTQETQYF.

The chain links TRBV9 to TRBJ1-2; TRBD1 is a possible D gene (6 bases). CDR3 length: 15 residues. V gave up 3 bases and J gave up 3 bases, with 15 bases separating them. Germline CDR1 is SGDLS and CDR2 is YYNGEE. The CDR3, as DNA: TGTGCCAGCAGCGCGGGGGGCCCGTTGGACTATGGCTACACCTTC. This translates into CASSAGGPLDYGYTF.

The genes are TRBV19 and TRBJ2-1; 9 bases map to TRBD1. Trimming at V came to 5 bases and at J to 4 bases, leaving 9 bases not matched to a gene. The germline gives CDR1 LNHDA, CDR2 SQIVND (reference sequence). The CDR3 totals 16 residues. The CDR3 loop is CASSVTRTGAYNEQFF. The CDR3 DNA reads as TGTGCCAGTAGTGTCACCAGGACAGGGGCTTACAATGAGCAGTTCTTC. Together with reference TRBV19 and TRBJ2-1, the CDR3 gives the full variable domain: DGGITQSPKYLFRKEGQNVTLSCEQNLNHDAMYWYRQDPGQGLRLIYYSQIVNDFQKGDIAEGYSVSREKKESFPLTVTSAQKNPTAFYLCASSVTRTGAYNEQFFGPGTRLTVL.

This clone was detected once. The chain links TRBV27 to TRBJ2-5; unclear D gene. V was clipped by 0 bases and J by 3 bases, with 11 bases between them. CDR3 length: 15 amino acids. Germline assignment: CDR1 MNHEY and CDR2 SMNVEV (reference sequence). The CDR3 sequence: CASSLSAGSKETQYF. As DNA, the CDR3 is TGTGCCAGCAGTTTATCGGCAGGTTCGAAAGAGACCCAGTACTTC.

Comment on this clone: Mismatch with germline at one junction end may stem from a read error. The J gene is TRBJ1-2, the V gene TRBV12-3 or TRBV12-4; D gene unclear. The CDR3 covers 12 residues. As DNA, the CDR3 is TGTGCCAGCAGTTTATTCGCTACCGGCTGCACCTTC. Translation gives CASSLFATGCTF.

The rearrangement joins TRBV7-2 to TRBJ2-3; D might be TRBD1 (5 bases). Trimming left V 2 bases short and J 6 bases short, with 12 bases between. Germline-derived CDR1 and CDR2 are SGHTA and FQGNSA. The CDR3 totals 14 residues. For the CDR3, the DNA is TGTGCCAGCAGCTTAAACAGGCTAATGGATACGCAGTATTTT. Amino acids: CASSLNRLMDTQYF.

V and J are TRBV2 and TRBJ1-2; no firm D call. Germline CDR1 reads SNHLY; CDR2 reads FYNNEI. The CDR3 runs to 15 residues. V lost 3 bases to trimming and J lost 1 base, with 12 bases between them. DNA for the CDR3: TGTGCCAGCAGTGACGCACGCCGTTATAACTATGGCTACACCTTC. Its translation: CASSDARRYNYGYTF.

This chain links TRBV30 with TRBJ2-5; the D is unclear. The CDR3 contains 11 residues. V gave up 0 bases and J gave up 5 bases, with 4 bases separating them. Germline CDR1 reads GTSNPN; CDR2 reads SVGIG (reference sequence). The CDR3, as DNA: TGTGCCTGGAGTGTGGTCGAGACCCAGTACTTC. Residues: CAWSVVETQYF.

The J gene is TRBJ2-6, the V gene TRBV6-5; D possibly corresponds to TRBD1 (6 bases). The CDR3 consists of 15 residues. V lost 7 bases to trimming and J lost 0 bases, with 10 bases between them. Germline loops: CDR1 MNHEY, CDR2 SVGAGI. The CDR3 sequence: CASTQGFSGANVLTF. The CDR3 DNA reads TGTGCCAGCACCCAGGGGTTCTCTGGGGCCAACGTCCTGACTTTC.

The CDR3 sequence is CASSLSSWGSEAFF. The CDR3 bases are TGTGCCAGCAGCTTAAGTAGTTGGGGTTCTGAAGCTTTCTTT. J is TRBJ1-1 and V is TRBV7-2; D remains ambiguous. The V and J ends lost 2 bases and 6 bases respectively, with 13 bases between them. The CDR3 is made up of 14 amino acids. Germline V gives CDR1 SGHTA, CDR2 FQGNSA.

The CDR3 sequence is CASGGWSSYNEQFF. DNA for the CDR3: TGTGCCAGCGGGGGGTGGAGCTCCTACAATGAGCAGTTCTTC. The chain joins TRBV25-1 to TRBJ2-1; tentative D call: TRBD2 (6 bases). Trimming left V 8 bases short and J 0 bases short, with 11 bases between. CDR3 length: 14 amino acids. Looked up from germline, CDR1 is MGHDK and CDR2 is SYGVNS.

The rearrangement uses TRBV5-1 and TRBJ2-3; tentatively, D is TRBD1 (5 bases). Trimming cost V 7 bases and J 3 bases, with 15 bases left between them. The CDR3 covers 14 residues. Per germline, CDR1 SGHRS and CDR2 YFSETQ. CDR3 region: CASGKTRGTDTQYF. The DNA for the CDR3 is TGCGCCAGCGGAAAAACAAGGGGTACAGATACGCAGTATTTT. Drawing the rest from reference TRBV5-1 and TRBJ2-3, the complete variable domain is KAGVTQTPRYLIKTRGQQVTLSCSPISGHRSVSWYQQTPGQGLQFLFEYFSETQRNKGNFPGRFSGRQFSNSRSEMNVSTLELGDSALYLCASGKTRGTDTQYFGPGTRLTVL.